The next 32 T cell receptor beta chains were all read from a single sample in a study of cytomegalovirus exposure and HLA in healthy donors. PCR amplification relied on 60 Vbeta primers (plus 13 Jbeta primers). Clones were sequenced by immunoSEQ multiplex PCR, and TCRdb holds only the in-frame ones, with some missing. The data hold a few hundred thousand clones, with about 90% observed a single time. Sequences were obtained from PBMCs. These receptor sequences come from a girl aged 2-10 years in good health and CMV-seronegative.

The chain is built from TRBV19 and TRBJ1-1; 11 positions match TRBD1. V dropped 4 bases and J dropped 5; count of bases not matched to a gene: 6. The germline V gene has CDR1 LNHDA and CDR2 SQIVND (reference sequence). The CDR3 contains 15 residues. The CDR3 DNA follows: TGTGCCAGTAGTAAACGGGACAGGGGGAAGACTGAAGCTTTCTTT. As protein: CASSKRDRGKTEAFF.

The V call is TRBV15, the J call TRBJ1-3; D gene unclear. From germline, CDR1 is LNHNV and CDR2 YYDKDF (reference sequence). Trimming left V 1 base short and J 0 bases short, with 7 bases between. This CDR3 spans 15 amino acids. The CDR3 loop is CATSRGGNSGNTIYF. In nucleotides, the CDR3 is TGTGCCACCAGCAGAGGTGGCAACTCTGGAAACACCATATATTTT.

The gene calls are TRBV19 and TRBJ2-1; D call uncertain. CDR3 length equals 16 residues. V was pared by 3 bases and J by 8 bases, with 20 bases between. Germline V gene data show CDR1 as LNHDA and CDR2 as SQIVND (reference sequence). The CDR3 nucleotides read TGTGCCAGTAGTATTCTCTTCCCGGGTGCCTTTGATGAGCAGTTCTTC. Translation gives CASSILFPGAFDEQFF.

In DNA, the CDR3 is TGTGCCAGCAGCTTTTCACGGACAGGGAACTATGGCTACACCTTC. As protein: CASSFSRTGNYGYTF. The gene calls are TRBV6-5 and TRBJ1-2; TRBD1 aligns across 8 bases. J was trimmed by 2 bases and V by 6 bases; bases with no gene match: 8. Germline CDR1 reads MNHEY; CDR2 reads SVGAGI. This CDR3 comprises 15 residues.

The chain combines TRBV11-2 with TRBJ2-2, with D possibly matching TRBD1 (5 bases). Germline V gene sequence: CDR1 SGHAT, CDR2 FQNNGV. The CDR3 sequence is 15 residues long. V lost 4 bases and J lost 0, with 9 bases in between. The CDR3 region is CASSSRQPNTGELFF. CDR3 DNA sequence: TGTGCCAGCAGCTCACGACAGCCGAACACCGGGGAGCTGTTTTTT.

The V and J genes are TRBV6-1 and TRBJ1-1; the match to TRBD1 covers 7 bases. The germline CDR1 and CDR2 sequences are MNHNS and SASEGT. V lost 5 bases to trimming and J lost 3 bases; unmatched junction nucleotides: 6. The CDR3 has 14 amino acids. Written as DNA, the CDR3 is TGTGCCAGCAGTAAACAGGGGAAGTACACTGAAGCTTTCTTT. As protein: CASSKQGKYTEAFF.

The rearrangement links TRBV7-6 to TRBJ1-2; possible D gene TRBD1, 6 bases. V gave up 4 bases and J gave up 2 bases, with 8 bases separating them. This CDR3 spans 13 amino acids. The germline gives CDR1 SGHVS, CDR2 FNYEAQ. Written as DNA, the CDR3 is TGTGCCAGCAGCTCGACAGGAAACTATGGCTACACCTTC. Translation: CASSSTGNYGYTF. Supplemented by reference TRBV7-6 and TRBJ1-2, the full variable domain reads GAGVSQSPRYKVTKRGQDVALRCDPISGHVSLYWYRQALGQGPEFLTYFNYEAQQDKSGLPNDRFSAERPEGSISTLTIQRTEQRDSAMYRCASSSTGNYGYTFGSGTRLTVV.

The J gene is TRBJ2-1, the V gene TRBV6-6, with 10 bases identical to TRBD1. The CDR3 is made up of 16 amino acids. With 6 bases clipped from V and 5 bases from J, the junction kept 10 bases outside the gene matches. The germline V gene has CDR1 MNHNY and CDR2 SVGAGI (reference sequence). The DNA for the CDR3 is TGTGCCAGCAGGTTGACAGGGGGCATAGGGGACAATGAGCAGTTCTTC. This encodes CASRLTGGIGDNEQFF.

The V gene is TRBV18, the J gene TRBJ1-5, with 8 bases lining up with TRBD1. CDR3 length: 14 amino acids. In germline, CDR1 is KGHSH, CDR2 LQKENI. Trimming cost V 6 bases and J 2 bases; bases outside gene matches: 3. The DNA of the CDR3 is TGTGCCAGCTCGCCGACAGGGGGCAATCAGCCCCAGCATTTT. Protein sequence: CASSPTGGNQPQHF. Drawing the rest from reference TRBV18 and TRBJ1-5, the complete variable domain is NAGVMQNPRHLVRRRGQEARLRCSPMKGHSHVYWYRQLPEEGLKFMVYLQKENIIDESGMPKERFSAEFPKEGPSILRIQQVVRGDSAAYFCASSPTGGNQPQHFGDGTRLSIL.

The chain links TRBV5-6 to TRBJ1-5, with D possibly being TRBD1 (6 bases). V dropped 0 bases and J dropped 3 bases, with 13 bases sitting between them. The CDR3 has 16 amino acids. The V gene's germline CDR1 is SGHDT and CDR2 YYEEEE. This CDR3 reads CASSLGPQGVNQPQHF. The CDR3 DNA is TGTGCCAGCAGCTTGGGACCACAGGGAGTCAATCAGCCCCAGCATTTT.

V usage is TRBV10-1 and J usage is TRBJ2-7, with 9 bases lining up with TRBD2. The germline V gene has CDR1 WNHNN and CDR2 SYGVQD (reference sequence). The CDR3 consists of 15 residues. The J segment lost 2 bases and the V segment lost 3 bases, leaving 5 bases of the junction unmatched. For the CDR3, the DNA is TGCGCCAGCAGTGAAGGCGGGAGGGGAGCCTACGAGCAGTACTTC. Its protein is CASSEGGRGAYEQYF.

V is TRBV5-4 and J is TRBJ2-5; 7 positions agree with TRBD1. The length of the CDR3 is 13 residues. J lost 5 bases, V lost 4 bases, and 5 bases had no gene match. CDR1 is SGHNT and CDR2 is YYREEE in the germline V gene (reference sequence). CDR3 in DNA: TGTGCCAGCAGCCCGACAGGGAAGGAGACCCAGTACTTC. It yields the protein CASSPTGKETQYF. Full variable domain (rest looked up from reference TRBV5-4 and TRBJ2-5): ETGVTQSPTHLIKTRGQQVTLRCSSQSGHNTVSWYQQALGQGPQFIFQYYREEENGRGNFPPRFSGLQFPNYSSELNVNALELDDSALYLCASSPTGKETQYFGPGTRLLVL.

Concerning this clone: Additional DNA sequences in this sample encode the identical CDR3. The CDR3 coding sequence is TGTGCCAGCAGCGTAGTCGGGACAGGGGATTCACCCCTCCACTTT. It encodes CASSVVGTGDSPLHF. This rearrangement joins TRBV9 to TRBJ1-6, with 10 positions matching TRBD1. This CDR3 has 15 amino acids. Germline V lookup: CDR1 SGDLS, CDR2 YYNGEE. Losses at the gene ends were 0 bases for V and 8 bases for J; bases not matched to a gene: 2.

The chain uses TRBV6-5 and TRBJ1-3; 7 bases match TRBD1. V was pared by 6 bases and J by 4 bases, with 6 bases of the junction left unmatched. Germline V gene data show CDR1 as MNHEY and CDR2 as SVGAGI. The CDR3 has 14 residues. This CDR3 is CASRPDRVGNTIYF. As DNA, the CDR3 is TGTGCCAGCAGGCCCGACAGGGTAGGAAACACCATATATTTT.

The rearrangement links TRBV5-1 to TRBJ2-4, with a possible D match to TRBD2 (5 bases). Trimming removed 7 bases at V and 6 bases at J, with 11 bases between. CDR1 is SGHRS, CDR2 YFSETQ, per germline. The CDR3 covers 12 residues. The CDR3 nucleotides are TGCGCCAGCCGGGCGGACTTAAACATTCAGTACTTC. Encoded protein: CASRADLNIQYF.

This chain joins TRBV6-1 and TRBJ1-6; weak D call: TRBD1 (5 bases). Germline CDR1 is MNHNS and CDR2 is SASEGT. This CDR3 contains 17 residues. The V end was cut by 0 bases, the J end by 7 bases, with 16 bases between. The CDR3 region has the DNA TGTGCCAGCAGTGAAGCCTCTGGGGCAGGGTGGAATTCACCCCTCCACTTT. Translating it yields CASSEASGAGWNSPLHF.

The chain employs TRBV29-1 and TRBJ1-5; D unclear. Between the trimmed V and J ends, which lost 0 bases and 6 bases, there was a span of 6 bases. This CDR3 is 12 amino acids long. Germline lookup yields CDR1 SQVTM and CDR2 ANQGSEA. The CDR3: CSVEDPGQPQHF. The CDR3 nucleotides read TGCAGCGTTGAAGATCCGGGTCAGCCCCAGCATTTT.

The chain combines TRBV19 with TRBJ2-3, with TRBD2 as a possible D gene (7 bases). Germline V gene sequence: CDR1 LNHDA, CDR2 SQIVND (reference sequence). The CDR3 is 15 residues long. V was trimmed by 6 bases and J by 3 bases, leaving 16 bases between them. Written as DNA, the CDR3 is TGTGCCAGTAGGGGAGGGGGGGGAAGGACAGATACGCAGTATTTT. Its translation is CASRGGGGRTDTQYF.

On this clone itself: This sample includes further DNA sequences coding for the same CDR3. The V gene is TRBV11-2, the J gene TRBJ2-7; D not certain. The germline V gene encodes CDR1 SGHAT and CDR2 FQNNGV. Trimming left V 1 base short and J 4 bases short, with 5 bases between. The CDR3 runs 12 residues. This CDR3 is CASSLVSYEQYF. The CDR3, as DNA: TGTGCCAGCAGCTTAGTGAGTTACGAGCAGTACTTC.

This chain connects TRBV6-5 to TRBJ2-1; 14 nucleotides line up with TRBD2. In germline, CDR1 is MNHEY, CDR2 SVGAGI. V gave up 4 bases and J gave up 4 bases; unmatched junction bases: 3. This CDR3 spans 16 amino acids. Written as DNA, the CDR3 is TGTGCCAGCAGTTCCAGACTAGCGGGAGGGTACAATGAGCAGTTCTTC. This gives the protein CASSSRLAGGYNEQFF.

Turning to this clone: This sample also contains other DNA sequences that code for the same CDR3. V and J are TRBV30 and TRBJ1-1, with D uncertain. The CDR3 loop spans 13 amino acids. The germline V gene encodes CDR1 GTSNPN and CDR2 SVGIG (reference sequence). Trimming left V 3 bases short and J 2 bases short, with 10 bases between. The CDR3 here is CAWSPTGNTEAFF. CDR3 in DNA: TGTGCCTGGAGCCCGACGGGAAACACTGAAGCTTTCTTT.

V is TRBV7-9 and J is TRBJ2-7; perhaps TRBD1 as D (6 bases). This CDR3 has 16 amino acids. Germline V gene data show CDR1 as SEHNR and CDR2 as FQNEAQ (reference sequence). Between the trimmed V and J ends, which lost 2 bases and 4 bases, there was a span of 18 bases. CDR3: CASSLKSVGQSYEQYF. The CDR3 DNA follows: TGTGCCAGCAGCTTAAAGTCGGTTGGACAGAGTTACGAGCAGTACTTC.

The genes are TRBV5-5 and TRBJ1-1; possible D gene TRBD1, 5 bases. V shed 0 bases and J shed 3 bases, with 6 bases lying between them. This CDR3 is built from 13 residues. Per germline, CDR1 SGHKS and CDR2 YYEKEE (reference sequence). The CDR3 DNA sequence: TGTGCCAGCAGCTTGGCAGGGTACACTGAAGCTTTCTTT. This codes for CASSLAGYTEAFF.

This chain connects TRBV7-9 to TRBJ2-7; no clear D. Germline values: CDR1 SEHNR, CDR2 FQNEAQ (reference sequence). The CDR3 has 13 amino acids. The germline V and J ends were trimmed by 1 base and 3 bases, with 7 bases remaining between them. The CDR3, as DNA: TGTGCCAGCAGCTTAGGAAAGAGCTACGAGCAGTACTTC. Protein sequence: CASSLGKSYEQYF. The full variable domain, its missing parts supplied by reference TRBV7-9 and TRBJ2-7, is DTGVSQNPRHKITKRGQNVTFRCDPISEHNRLYWYRQTLGQGPEFLTYFQNEAQLEKSRLLSDRFSAERPKGSFSTLEIQRTEQGDSAMYLCASSLGKSYEQYFGPGTRLTVT.

V and J are TRBV4-1 and TRBJ1-1; no firm D call. This CDR3 region has 13 residues. V lost 0 bases and J 5 bases, leaving 7 bases between the germline ends. Germline lookup yields CDR1 MGHRA and CDR2 YSYEKL. The CDR3 nucleotides read TGCGCCAGCAGCCAAGAACGGTGGACTGAAGCTTTCTTT. Translating gives CASSQERWTEAFF.

V gene TRBV4-2 combines with J gene TRBJ1-1; no reliable D call. The ends were cut back, 0 bases at V and 11 bases at J, with 19 bases in the middle. The CDR3 totals 15 residues. CDR1 and CDR2 (germline): LGHNA, YNFKEQ. CDR3 DNA sequence: TGTGCCAGCAGCCAAGATCTGGGAGGGTCAAATGAGGCTTTCTTT. As protein: CASSQDLGGSNEAFF.

CDR3 sequence reads: CASSPRTGGDVKNTEAFF. CDR3 bases: TGCGCCAGCAGCCCGAGGACAGGGGGCGATGTAAAGAACACTGAAGCTTTCTTT. V gene TRBV5-1 combines with J gene TRBJ1-1, with 11 positions matching TRBD1. Germline-derived CDR1 and CDR2 are SGHRS and YFSETQ. CDR3 size: 18 residues. V lost 4 bases, J lost 1 base, and 12 bases stayed unmatched.

CDR3 amino acids: CASSSLGGGELFF. The DNA for the CDR3 is TGTGCCAGTAGTTCACTAGGAGGCGGGGAGCTGTTTTTT. V is TRBV19 and J is TRBJ2-2; weak D call: TRBD2 (5 bases). CDR1 and CDR2 (germline): LNHDA, SQIVND (reference sequence). Trimming left V 5 bases short and J 7 bases short, with 11 bases between. The CDR3 totals 13 residues.

This chain uses TRBV7-2 with TRBJ2-3, with a weak D call TRBD2 (7 bases). Per the germline V gene, CDR1 is SGHTA and CDR2 is FQGNSA. This CDR3 has 15 amino acids. Trimming took 2 bases from V and 6 from J, leaving 15 bases between them. CDR3 DNA: TGTGCCAGCAGCTTATTTGGGGGGGGCCTGGATACGCAGTATTTT. As protein: CASSLFGGGLDTQYF.

CDR3 in DNA: TGTGCCAGCTCACCACAGGGAGGGTGGAAGAACACTGAAGCTTTCTTT. Its translation: CASSPQGGWKNTEAFF. V and J are TRBV18 and TRBJ1-1; no definite D call. V gave up 1 base and J gave up 1 base, with 13 bases separating them. CDR1 is KGHSH and CDR2 is LQKENI in the germline V gene. The CDR3 contains 16 residues. The whole variable domain, filled in from reference TRBV18 and TRBJ1-1, reads NAGVMQNPRHLVRRRGQEARLRCSPMKGHSHVYWYRQLPEEGLKFMVYLQKENIIDESGMPKERFSAEFPKEGPSILRIQQVVRGDSAAYFCASSPQGGWKNTEAFFGQGTRLTVV.

V is TRBV7-3 and J is TRBJ2-1; TRBD2 aligns across 7 bases. This CDR3 is 15 amino acids long. Germline lookup yields CDR1 SGHTA and CDR2 FQGTGA. J lost 5 bases, V lost 5 bases, and 9 bases had no gene match. CDR3 amino acids: CASSQLSGGNNEQFF. In DNA form, the CDR3 reads TGTGCCAGCAGCCAGTTGTCGGGGGGAAACAATGAGCAGTTCTTC.

The genes are TRBV6-6 and TRBJ2-1; the match to TRBD1 covers 11 bases. From germline, CDR1 is MNHNY and CDR2 SVGAGI (reference sequence). The CDR3 has 15 residues. Unmatched junction bases numbered 4, after V lost 6 bases and J lost 3 bases. This CDR3 reads CASRTGTGGYNEQFF. The CDR3, as DNA: TGTGCCAGCAGGACCGGGACAGGGGGCTACAATGAGCAGTTCTTC.